A single sample is the source of the 18 T cell receptor beta chains below, sequenced in a study of blood T cells in healthy people across ages. Sample-barcoded 5' priming and a J-beta primer mix drove a second PCR of roughly 7 to 11 cycles. Each CDR3 protein gets one entry after TCRdb re-called the 5' RACE reads with MiXCR. Here the sample spans fewer than 900,000 distinct CDR3 sequences, 49% being singletons. Input material: blood. The receptors were sampled from a woman aged 55 to 70 in good health.

Many counts were recorded for this clonotype. The genes are TRBV30 and TRBJ1-2, with D perhaps TRBD1 (6 bases). This CDR3 region has 12 residues. Germline CDR1 and CDR2: GTSNPN and SVGIG (reference sequence). V lost 4 bases and J 3 bases, leaving 9 bases between the germline ends. This chain's CDR3 is CAWTQGHYGYTF. DNA for the CDR3: TGTGCCTGGACACAGGGCCACTATGGCTACACCTTC.

The sample holds a few counts of this clonotype. A much larger clone differs by one base, so this may be a read error. The V call is TRBV15, the J call TRBJ2-3; the D is unclear. Germline V gene lookup returns CDR1 LNHNV and CDR2 YYDKDF (reference sequence). CDR3 length: 12 amino acids. The V and J ends lost 3 bases and 2 bases respectively, with 3 bases between them. The CDR3 DNA reads TGTGCCACCAGCAGGGACACAGATACGCAGTATTTT. Amino acid sequence: CATSRDTDTQYF.

This clonotype has only a few counts. The chain combines TRBV2 with TRBJ1-1; perhaps TRBD1 as D (6 bases). The CDR3 is made up of 12 amino acids. Germline CDR1 and CDR2: SNHLY and FYNNEI. V was cut by 6 bases and J by 5 bases, with 10 bases left in between. CDR3 sequence reads: CASSGTKTEAFF. In DNA form, the CDR3 reads TGTGCCAGCAGCGGGACAAAAACTGAAGCTTTCTTT.

The rearrangement uses TRBV7-2 and TRBJ1-4, with D possibly matching TRBD1 (6 bases). In germline, CDR1 is SGHTA, CDR2 FQGNSA. Trimming took off 5 bases at V and 3 bases at J, with 10 bases between the two ends. There are 14 residues in the CDR3. As DNA, the CDR3 is TGTGCCAGCAGCCTCCGGACAGCTAATGAAAAACTGTTTTTT. It translates to CASSLRTANEKLFF.

The chain couples TRBV20-1 to TRBJ2-1; 7 bases align to TRBD2. The CDR3 extends over 10 amino acids. CDR1 DFQATT and CDR2 SNEGSKA come from the germline V gene (reference sequence). The CDR3: CGGESDEQFF. For the CDR3, the DNA is TGCGGGGGGGAGAGCGATGAGCAGTTCTTC.

The chain links TRBV4-2 to TRBJ2-4; 7 bases match TRBD1. J was trimmed by 1 base and V by 4 bases; bases with no gene match: 16. CDR3 size: 19 residues. Germline V CDR1 and CDR2: LGHNA, YNFKEQ. The CDR3 DNA reads TGTGCCAGCAGCCTCCTGGGGGCAGGGGGTCCCCTGGCCAAAAACATTCAGTACTTC. Translated, it gives CASSLLGAGGPLAKNIQYF.

This clonotype was detected a few times. The genes are TRBV7-2 and TRBJ1-4; a possible D gene is TRBD1 (6 bases). The CDR3 is 13 residues long. V was clipped by 1 base and J by 7 bases, with 7 bases between them. In germline, CDR1 is SGHTA, CDR2 FQGNSA. CDR3 DNA sequence: TGTGCCAGCAGCTTAGAGGGGGGTGAAAAACTGTTTTTT. It encodes CASSLEGGEKLFF.

The chain uses TRBV28 and TRBJ2-3; the D gene is possibly TRBD1 (5 bases). Trimming removed 3 bases at V and 4 bases at J, with 20 bases between. Germline V CDR1 and CDR2: MDHEN, SYDVKM. This CDR3 contains 17 residues. DNA of the CDR3: TGTGCCAGCAGTTTTCTGAAGGGTGGGGCCGTAGCAGATACGCAGTATTTT. Its protein product is CASSFLKGGAVADTQYF.

This clonotype was counted a few times. This rearrangement joins TRBV7-3 to TRBJ2-7; 9 bases map to TRBD2. CDR3 length equals 15 residues. J gave up 5 bases and V 1 base, and 6 bases lay outside the gene matches. Per germline, CDR1 SGHTA and CDR2 FQGTGA. CDR3 nucleotides: TGTGCCAGCAGCTTAATAGCGGGAGCTGGCAACGAGCAGTACTTC. This codes for CASSLIAGAGNEQYF. Complete variable domain (other parts from reference TRBV7-3 and TRBJ2-7): GAGVSQTPSNKVTEKGKYVELRCDPISGHTALYWYRQSLGQGPEFLIYFQGTGAADDSGLPNDRFFAVRPEGSVSTLKIQRTERGDSAVYLCASSLIAGAGNEQYFGPGTRLTVT.

The table lists this clonotype with a few counts. This chain joins TRBV29-1 and TRBJ2-7; 12 nucleotides match TRBD1. The germline V gene has CDR1 SQVTM and CDR2 ANQGSEA. V lost 7 bases to trimming and J lost 1 base; unmatched junction nucleotides: 5. CDR3 length: 14 residues. Here the CDR3 DNA reads TGCAGCGCCAGGGGACAGGGGGCTTCCTACGAGCAGTACTTC. This translates into CSARGQGASYEQYF.

CDR3 nucleotides: TGTGCCATAGGACAGGGCGGGGAGACCCAGTACTTC. Protein sequence: CAIGQGGETQYF. The chain recombines TRBV10-3 with TRBJ2-5; 8 nucleotides line up with TRBD1. The CDR3 has 12 residues. CDR1 ENHRY and CDR2 SYGVKD come from the germline V gene. V dropped 9 bases and J dropped 5; count of bases not matched to a gene: 5.

This chain uses TRBV7-2 with TRBJ2-1; 7 bases align to TRBD2. The J call may be wrong; the DNA end is better matched by TRBJ2-7. There are 15 residues in the CDR3. Germline lookup yields CDR1 SGHTA and CDR2 FQGNSA. CDR3 nucleotide sequence: TGTGCCAGCAGCTTCAGCGGGATCGCCTACAATGAGCAGTACTTC. As protein: CASSFSGIAYNEQYF.

As DNA, the CDR3 is TGTGCCAGCAGCTTAGTGGGGGGGGGCGGCAATGAGCAGTACTTC. Translating it yields CASSLVGGGGNEQYF. The chain couples TRBV7-2 to TRBJ2-5; TRBD2 is a possible D gene (7 bases). Trimming left V 1 base short and J 11 bases short, with 20 bases between. Germline V CDR1 and CDR2: SGHTA, FQGNSA. The CDR3 is made up of 15 amino acids. Combining the CDR3 with reference TRBV7-2 and TRBJ2-5 gives the whole variable domain GAGVSQSPSNKVTEKGKDVELRCDPISGHTALYWYRQSLGQGLEFLIYFQGNSAPDKSGLPSDRFSAERTGGSVSTLTIQRTQQEDSAVYLCASSLVGGGGNEQYFGPGTRLLVL.

V and J are TRBV11-2 and TRBJ2-7; 8 bases are shared with TRBD2. Germline V gene lookup returns CDR1 SGHAT and CDR2 FQNNGV. This CDR3 spans 15 amino acids. Trimming cost V 4 bases and J 0 bases; bases outside gene matches: 5. This CDR3 is CASSSVREGSYEQYF. The CDR3 DNA sequence: TGTGCCAGCAGCTCAGTCCGGGAGGGCTCCTACGAGCAGTACTTC.

The rearrangement links TRBV7-9 to TRBJ2-5; 9 bases are shared with TRBD1. The V and J ends lost 0 bases and 5 bases, in that order; junction bases with no gene match: 7. The CDR3 is made up of 16 amino acids. Looked up from germline, CDR1 is SEHNR and CDR2 is FQNEAQ (reference sequence). CDR3 sequence: CASSLAATGGRETQYF. The CDR3 nucleotides read TGTGCCAGCAGCTTAGCAGCGACAGGGGGACGGGAGACCCAGTACTTC.

On this clonotype: At one end the junction does not follow the germline gene, possibly because of a read error. The gene calls are TRBV20-1 and TRBJ2-5, with 12 bases lining up with TRBD2. The J call could be wrong; TRBJ2-7 is a better fit for the DNA end. Germline-derived CDR1 and CDR2 are DFQATT and SNEGSKA (reference sequence). The CDR3 extends over 14 amino acids. The CDR3: CGAALAGGNYEQYF. The CDR3 DNA sequence: TGCGGTGCTGCCCTAGCGGGGGGGAACTACGAGCAGTACTTC.

As to this clonotype: The germline gene is not matched at one end of the junction; a read error may be the cause. The chain carries TRBV10-3 and TRBJ2-1; D unresolved. From germline, CDR1 is ENHRY and CDR2 SYGVKD. CDR3 length equals 14 residues. The CDR3 coding sequence is TGTGCCACCAGTGCTTCCGCCTCCTACAATGAGCAGTTCTTC. Residues: CATSASASYNEQFF.

The CDR3 is CASSYSASNNSPLHF. The CDR3 DNA sequence: TGTGCCAGCAGTTATTCCGCGAGCAATAATTCACCCCTCCACTTT. V is TRBV6-5 and J is TRBJ1-6; no clear D gene. Germline lookup yields CDR1 MNHEY and CDR2 SVGAGI. Trimming stripped 3 bases from V and 5 bases from J, with 11 bases between. The CDR3 has 15 amino acids.